This T cell receptor beta chain originates from a study of early T cells in non-severe SARS-CoV-2 infection. Looking at the study overall: Sequencing used unsorted whole-blood bulk RNA, so chains lack pairing.

The CDR3 covers 15 residues. Germline V gene sequence: CDR1 SGHRS, CDR2 YFSETQ. Trimming removed 3 bases from V and 0 bases from J; junction bases left unmatched: 1. Each cDNA molecule carried a unique molecular identifier. TCRdb ran MiXCR on the 5' RACE reads and lists one entry per CDR3 protein. This sample carries about 110,000 distinct CDR3 sequences, around 10% of them seen once, and the ten largest clones take less than 3.5%. Points from the study as a whole: Comparison of clonotypes with VDJdb favored anti-spike CD8 responses while missing private and CD4 specificities.

In regard to this clonotype: Its antigen is still unknown.

The sequenced material came from whole blood. This TCR was sampled from an adult who was a healthcare worker with PCR-confirmed SARS-CoV-2 infection or an uninfected control (not recorded which). The chain joins TRBV5-1 to TRBJ2-1, with 9 bases identical to TRBD2. For the CDR3, the DNA is TGCGCCAGCAGCTCAGCGGGAGGCTCCTACAATGAGCAGTTCTTC. Its protein product is CASSSAGGSYNEQFF.